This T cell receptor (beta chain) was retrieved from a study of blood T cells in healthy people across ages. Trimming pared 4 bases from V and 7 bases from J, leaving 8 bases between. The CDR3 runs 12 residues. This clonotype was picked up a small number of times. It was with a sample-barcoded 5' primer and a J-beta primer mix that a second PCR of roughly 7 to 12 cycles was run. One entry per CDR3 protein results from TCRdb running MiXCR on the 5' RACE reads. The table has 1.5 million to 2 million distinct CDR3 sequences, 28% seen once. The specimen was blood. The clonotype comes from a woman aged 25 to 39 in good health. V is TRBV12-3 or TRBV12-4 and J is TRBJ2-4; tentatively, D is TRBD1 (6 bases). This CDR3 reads CASSSGANIQYF. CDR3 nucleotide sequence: TGTGCCAGCAGTTCAGGGGCTAACATTCAGTACTTC.